The clone carrying this T cell receptor (beta chain) was detected ten times or more. Antigen unknown. TCRdb fed the 5' RACE reads into MiXCR, producing one record per CDR3 protein. The sample comprises around 550,000 distinct CDR3 sequences, roughly 15% of which are singletons, and around 0.4% rests with the top ten. The sample originates from a study of identical twins. Findings of the study overall: Insertions ran lower in abundant cord blood beta clonotypes, though not in memory repertoires. Within twin pairs, the out-of-frame alpha sequences they shared showed excess low generation probability. For zero-insertion analyses, partial confounding could come from invariant MAIT and iNKT cells.

The CDR3 sequence is 15 residues long. The germline V gene encodes CDR1 SQVTM and CDR2 ANQGSEA. Trimming at V came to 1 base and at J to 3 bases, leaving 9 bases not matched to a gene. Another study also made use of these data, one on yellow fever vaccine responses in identical twins.

The sample was CD4+ T cells sorted from blood. V is TRBV29-1 and J is TRBJ2-7; the match to TRBD2 covers 7 bases. This clonotype was sampled from a woman between 18 and 30 years old in good health. The CDR3 nucleotides are TGCAGCGTTGAAGTATGGCGGGAGTCTATCTACGAGCAGTACTTC. The encoded protein is CSVEVWRESIYEQYF.